This section outlines one T cell receptor beta chain sequence together with its context. This sample is drawn from a study of blood T cell repertoires in COVID-19. Study-level background: Acute-phase and convalescent COVID-19 samples originated in the United States, Italy and Spain. Sources were T cells, B-cell-depleted T cells, or PBMCs; the material itself was cDNA or gDNA.

The method was immunoSEQ multiplex PCR; TCRdb's version includes in-frame clones alone and lacks a portion of them. The sample lists about 160,000 clones; around 82% were seen once. CDR3 length equals 15 residues. V gene TRBV21-1 combines with J gene TRBJ2-1; the D call TRBD1 from the table was never checked on the DNA. TRBV21-1 is designated a pseudogene. Sequenced input: PBMCs or T cells enriched from blood (not recorded which). This TCR derives from a man in his sixties who had recovered from COVID-19. For the CDR3, the DNA is TGTGCCAGCAGCAAGCGCGCAGGGGGGAGCAATGAGCAGTTCTTC. This codes for CASSKRAGGSNEQFF.